This T cell receptor beta chain was identified in a study of T cells in Graves' hyperthyroidism and ophthalmopathy (dated by TCRdb to between 2018 and 2020). Regarding the complete study: Peripheral blood was collected at initial diagnosis, before any treatment. To identify TCR V-J signatures that set the groups apart, the researchers used a discovery cohort of 100 patients, made up of around 42 with Graves' ophthalmopathy and 55 to 65 with stable Graves' hyperthyroidism. The 100 or so discovery patients were divided at random into training and test sets in a 7:3 ratio. Prospective prediction of ophthalmopathy was tested in an independent validation cohort of 18 to 20 hyperthyroidism patients and around 16 patients who later progressed to ophthalmopathy. After sampling, hyperthyroidism patients received methimazole starting at 30 mg daily, and ophthalmopathy patients received high-dose intravenous methylprednisolone. In several Graves' hyperthyroidism patients, the study also compared T-cell repertoires from thyroid tissue with T-cell repertoires from blood. The paper reports TCR Vbeta CDR3 sequencing of some 140 peripheral blood samples: some 44 ophthalmopathy, under 80 hyperthyroidism and about 17 progressor patients. What the authors observed across the whole study: Blood samples also contained most of the expanded thyroid clonotypes (frequency above 0.001), which suggests that blood repertoires may reflect thyroid immune responses. A model built on a 13 V-J signature distinguished ophthalmopathy from stable hyperthyroidism, reaching 87.88% sensitivity and 81% to 83% specificity in cross-validation and 80%/75% in testing. During validation, the model predicted progression to ophthalmopathy a median of approximately six months ahead of onset, with 60% to 71% sensitivity and around 72% specificity. Sample size was not statistically predetermined, and blinding of investigators to group allocation was not performed.

V loses 1 base of germline sequence and J loses 4 bases, and the interval between the two ends is 14 bases. Via the germline V gene (reference sequence), CDR1 is DFQATT and CDR2 SNEGSKA. Reading from cysteine to phenylalanine, the CDR3 counts 16 amino acids. Here the CDR3 DNA is all that survives: 48 bases in frame from base 1. The TCR beta CDR3 regions were amplified from RNA transcripts. The TCR CDR3 was subjected to a first round of RT-PCR using the HTBI primer set and the Qiagen OneStep RT-PCR kit. A second multiplex PCR round built the libraries, followed by size selection and purification. Paired-end sequencing of the libraries was performed with 100 bp reads on an Illumina HiSeq2000. Per the source publication's procedure: Raw data were processed with SOAPnuke, discarding reads with adapters, uncalled bases, mean Phred below 15, or no exact constant-primer or identifier match. High-quality paired reads were merged with COPE v1.2.5, and unique nucleotide sequences were defined as clonotypes. MiTCR v1.1 was used to align the clonotypes against IMGT TRBV, TRBD and TRBJ reference segments. The analysis included only V-J combinations with a frequency above 0.0001, which together covered around 99% of the repertoires. The TCS score was defined as the ratio of F50 (clonal expansion) to E x V (chaos), calculated using BLOSUM62-based TCRdist between CDR3 peptides within each V-J. Welch's t-statistics and random forest reduced roughly 540 V-J features to roughly 13, which were used in a naive Bayes classifier (R e1071). TCRdb cleaned the public reads at Q25 with fastp, built clones with MiXCR and kept in-frame beta chains. One record per CDR3 amino acid sequence lists the most common genes and DNA. Here the V and J calls rest on TCRdb's processing, not on the authors' analysis. In this sample the table shows under 400,000 distinct CDR3 sequences, roughly 17% of which occur a single time. The top ten hold around 34% of the sample.

In the case of this clonotype: Its target antigen remains unknown. One base away there is no much larger clone; base qualities are not given.

Stable Graves' hyperthyroidism was defined as no progression to ophthalmopathy during 18 months of follow-up. Hyperthyroidism patients were aged 18 to 65 years and newly diagnosed, with disease duration of less than 2 months. The study excluded patients with uncontrolled infections, other autoimmune diseases, pregnancy or lactation. Diagnoses were established on the basis of clinical symptoms, serum thyroxine and TRAb, thyroid ultrasound, and orbital computed tomography. Ficoll-Paque density gradient centrifugation was used to isolate PBMCs from 10 ml of fresh peripheral blood. Total RNA was extracted using Trizol reagent, and RNA quality was assessed on an Agilent 2100 Bioanalyzer.

This clonotype originated in a man younger than 40 with Graves' hyperthyroidism. Specimen: blood. The sequence is built from TRBV20-1 and TRBJ1-6; a tentative D call is TRBD1 (5 bases match). CDR3 sequence: CSARVAGREYNSPLHF. The nucleotides are TGCAGTGCTAGAGTCGCAGGGCGAGAGTATAATTCACCCCTCCACTTT.